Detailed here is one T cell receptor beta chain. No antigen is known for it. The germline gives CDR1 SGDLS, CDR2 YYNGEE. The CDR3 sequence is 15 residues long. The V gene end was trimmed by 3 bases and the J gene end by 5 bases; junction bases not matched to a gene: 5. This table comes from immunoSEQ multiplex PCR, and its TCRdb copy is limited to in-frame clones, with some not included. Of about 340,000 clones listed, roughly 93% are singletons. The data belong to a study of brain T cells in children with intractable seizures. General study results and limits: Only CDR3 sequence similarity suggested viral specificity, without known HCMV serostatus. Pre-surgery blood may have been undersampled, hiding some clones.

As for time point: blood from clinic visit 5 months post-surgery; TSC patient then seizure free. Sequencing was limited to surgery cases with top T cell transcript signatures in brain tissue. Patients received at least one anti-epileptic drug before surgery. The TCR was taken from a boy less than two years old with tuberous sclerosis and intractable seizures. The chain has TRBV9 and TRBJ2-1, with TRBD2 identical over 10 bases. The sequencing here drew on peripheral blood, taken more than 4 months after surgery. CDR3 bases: TGTGCCAGCAGCGGAACTAGCGGGGCCCACAATGAGCAGTTCTTC. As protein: CASSGTSGAHNEQFF. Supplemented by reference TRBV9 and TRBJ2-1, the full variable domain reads DSGVTQTPKHLITATGQRVTLRCSPRSGDLSVYWYQQSLDQGLQFLIQYYNGEERAKGNILERFSAQQFPDLHSELNLSSLELGDSALYFCASSGTSGAHNEQFFGPGTRLTVL.